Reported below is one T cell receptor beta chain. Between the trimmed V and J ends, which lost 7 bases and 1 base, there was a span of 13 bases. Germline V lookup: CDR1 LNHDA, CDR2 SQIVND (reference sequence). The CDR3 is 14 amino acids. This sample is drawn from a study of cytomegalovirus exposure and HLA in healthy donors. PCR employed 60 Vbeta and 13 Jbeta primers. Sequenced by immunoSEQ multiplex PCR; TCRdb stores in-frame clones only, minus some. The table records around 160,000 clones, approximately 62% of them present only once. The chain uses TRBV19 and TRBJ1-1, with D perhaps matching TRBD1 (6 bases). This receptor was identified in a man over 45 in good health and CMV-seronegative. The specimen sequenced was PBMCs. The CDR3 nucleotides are TGTGCCAGTAAAAGACAGGCGGCGAACACTGAAGCTTTCTTT. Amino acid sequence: CASKRQAANTEAFF.